The sequence of this TCR beta chain was determined in a study of cytomegalovirus exposure and HLA in healthy donors. CDR1 and CDR2 from the germline V gene are MNHNS and SASEGT. The V gene end was trimmed by 1 base and the J gene end by 4 bases; junction bases not matched to a gene: 3. This CDR3 contains 15 residues. The study, taken as a whole, reports: The study listed about 150 cytomegalovirus-associated TCR beta chains.

Turning to this clone: The antigen is unknown.

Clones were sequenced by immunoSEQ multiplex PCR, and TCRdb holds only the in-frame ones, with some missing. The data show 160,000 or so clones, 70% to 90% seen once. The V and J genes are TRBV6-1 and TRBJ1-4; 7 nucleotides agree with TRBD1. Specimen: PBMCs. The clonotype originates from a man under 40 in good health and CMV-seropositive. DNA for the CDR3: TGTGCCAGCAGTGAAGGGGACAGAGATAATGAAAAACTGTTTTTT. Translated, it gives CASSEGDRDNEKLFF.